What follows describes a single TCR beta chain. No cognate antigen has been identified for it. Per-base qualities were not stored, and no clone one base away is much larger. This sample is drawn from a study of vaccination effects on CD4 cells after COVID-19 (dated by TCRdb to 2022 to 2024). With respect to the entire study: Each participant got two doses of an mRNA SARS-CoV-2 vaccine, either BNT162b2 or mRNA-1273. The full study included 10 to 11 COVID-19 convalescent patients and several SARS-CoV-2-naive healthy vaccine recipients. SARS-CoV-2 spike-specific CD4+ TCR repertoires were compared before and after mRNA vaccination in COVID-19 convalescent patients and in infection-naive vaccine recipients. Cultures from other donors in the study were sequenced with the Oncomine TCR Beta short-read assay on an Illumina iSeq 100.

In the ViraFEST assay, PBMC were stimulated with viral peptide pools, and antigen-specific CD4+ T cell clonotypes were then identified by expansion using TCR sequencing. After more than 9 days of culture, CD4+ T cells were isolated with the EasySep CD4+ T cell isolation kit. Negative nucleocapsid antibody results before and after vaccination confirmed that the healthy vaccine recipients had no prior SARS-CoV-2 infection. Roughly 2.1 million PBMC per well were cultured in IMDM with about 5% human AB serum, 10 IU/ml IL-2 and gentamicin, plus 10 ug/ml peptides. On days 3 and 7, half of the culture medium was replaced with fresh IL-2-containing medium. Unless noted otherwise, every peptide stimulation condition was cultured in triplicate wells. PBMC were separated from whole blood using Ficoll-Paque Plus gradient centrifugation and were then either cryopreserved at -140C or used fresh. Overlapping peptide pools spanned the spike proteins of SARS-CoV-2 and the common cold coronaviruses HCoV-NL63, HCoV-OC43 and HCoV-229E. Genomic DNA was extracted from cultured CD4+ T cells with the QIAamp micro DNA kit.

The protocol used for the library was the immunoSEQ multiplex PCR assay. TCR beta CDR3 sequencing was performed on DNA from the cultured, isolated CD4+ T cells. The study's own analysis went as follows. Non-productive TCR sequences were removed and reads were trimmed to the CDR3 region, keeping CDR3s of at least 7 amino acids. Antigen-specific clonotypes were identified with the MANAFEST web app by comparing expansion in peptide wells against reference cultures. For clones to be considered positive, expansion at FDR<0.05 versus reference and all other wells, an odds ratio above 5, and a frequency above 0.1% in two replicate wells were required. A clonotype was defined as cross-reactive if the clonotype was significantly expanded both in SARS-CoV-2 spike wells and in at least one common cold coronavirus spike condition. Levenshtein distance calculated with the stringdist R package was used to assess CDR3 similarity, and unrooted trees were constructed with ape in R 3.6.1. In its TCRdb copy, this immuneACCESS table keeps in-frame sequences only and misses some clones. Where compared with another copy, unresolved V genes explain less than half of these, and the others have no known cause. From that table come the V and J calls and clone size; the DNA was used to work out D and trimming. Counted in this sample were fewer than 65,000 clones; 75% of them appeared once. Over 3.5% of the sample is held by the ten biggest clonotypes.

Study-wide conclusions, independent of this receptor: Clones induced by infection and clones induced by vaccination both contracted markedly at late timepoints after vaccination, which fits with T cell responses waning over time. The study was limited by a small number of convalescent patients and lacked early post-infection timepoints. In healthy vaccine recipients, vaccine-induced clones were almost all SARS-CoV-2 mono-reactive, with only 1 of 255 cross-reactive with common cold coronaviruses.

The CDR1 and CDR2 encoded by the germline V gene are SNHLY and FYNNEI. V lost 6 bases and J lost 1 base; the stretch between them is 10 bases long. Its CDR3 holds 14 amino acids, cysteine through phenylalanine. Only the CDR3 DNA stays, 42 bases, in frame from base 1. The sample in question was CD4+ T cells from PBMCs cultured with HCoV-OC43 spike peptides, obtained before COVID-19 vaccination. Reading the label with the study, this specimen's cell subset or site is: HCoV-OC43 spike overlapping peptide pool stimulation. The chain employs TRBV2 and TRBJ1-3, with no confidently assigned D gene. The source is a human donor who received a COVID-19 vaccine. Here the CDR3 is given as CASRPSNSGNTIYF. The DNA sequence is as follows: TGTGCCAGCAGACCCAGCAATTCTGGAAACACCATATATTTT.